This is a list of T cell receptor beta chains from one sample in a study of blood T cell repertoires in COVID-19. Using immunoSEQ multiplex PCR, the repertoire was profiled, and TCRdb retains in-frame clones only, with some absent. Of a few hundred thousand clones in the sample, approximately 86% are singletons; the top ten hold 3% to 3.5%. What was sequenced was peripheral blood. These receptors were collected from a man between 60 and 70 years old with acute or convalescent COVID-19. The CDR3 runs from the conserved cysteine through the conserved F or W. The D gene is left open where the match is weak.

D: .
V: TRBV7-3
length: 14
J: TRBJ1-1
CDR3: CASSSTGPLTEAFF

D: TRBD2
V: TRBV11-2
length: 16
J: TRBJ2-3
CDR3: CASSSRGSGDTDTQYF

D: TRBD1
V: TRBV7-2
length: 14
J: TRBJ2-5
CDR3: CASSLATGSETQYF

D: TRBD1
V: TRBV11-3
length: 16
J: TRBJ2-7
CDR3: CASSLDGAGGPYEQYF

D: TRBD1
V: TRBV19
length: 15
J: TRBJ1-1
CDR3: CASSPDRARGTEAFF

D: .
V: TRBV21-1
length: 15
J: TRBJ2-7
CDR3: CASSTPDRSSYEQYF

D: .
V: TRBV19
length: 14
J: TRBJ1-1
CDR3: CASSTLSGFAEAFF

D: .
V: TRBV10-1
length: 13
J: TRBJ2-5
CDR3: CASANTLQETQYF

D: TRBD2
V: TRBV7-2
length: 16
J: TRBJ2-1
CDR3: CASRVAGGGSYNEQFF

D: .
V: TRBV29-1
length: 12
J: TRBJ2-5
CDR3: CSVDGGWETQYF

D: TRBD2
V: TRBV9
length: 15
J: TRBJ2-1
CDR3: CASSAGGTPGDEQFF

D: TRBD1
V: TRBV19
length: 14
J: TRBJ2-7
CDR3: CASTRTGSSYEQYF

D: TRBD2
V: TRBV9
length: 14
J: TRBJ2-1
CDR3: CASSGGTSSNEQFF

D: .
V: TRBV5-1
length: 14
J: TRBJ2-5
CDR3: CASSLVPGQETQYF

D: .
V: TRBV5-1
length: 15
J: TRBJ1-2
CDR3: CASSLDPGGRDGYTF

D: TRBD1
V: TRBV18
length: 16
J: TRBJ1-5
CDR3: CASSPSADRGNQPQHF

D: TRBD1
V: TRBV5-8
length: 18
J: TRBJ1-5
CDR3: CASSLLVTGGYSNQPQHF

D: TRBD1
V: TRBV2
length: 16
J: TRBJ1-5
CDR3: CASSEGTGVYNQPQHF

D: TRBD1
V: TRBV28
length: 16
J: TRBJ1-2
CDR3: CASTLGQGRGNYGYTF

D: TRBD2
V: TRBV7-6
length: 15
J: TRBJ2-3
CDR3: CASSKGLAGSDTQYF

D: .
V: TRBV11-2
length: 16
J: TRBJ1-2
CDR3: CASSLDRKSSIYGYTF

D: .
V: TRBV7-2
length: 13
J: TRBJ1-2
CDR3: CASSLAAPRGYTF

D: .
V: TRBV7-2
length: 14
J: TRBJ2-7
CDR3: CASSFGTGPHEQYF

D: .
V: TRBV11-2
length: 15
J: TRBJ1-1
CDR3: CASSLVSGFGTEAFF

D: .
V: TRBV4-3
length: 13
J: TRBJ2-7
CDR3: CASSQEQGYEQYF

D: .
V: TRBV7-2
length: 17
J: TRBJ2-3
CDR3: CASSLILAAGSTDTQYF

D: .
V: TRBV28
length: 16
J: TRBJ1-1
CDR3: CASSKSFRAMNTEAFF

D: TRBD1
V: TRBV5-5
length: 16
J: TRBJ1-5
CDR3: CASSFAGGHPDQPQHF

D: .
V: TRBV2
length: 16
J: TRBJ1-6
CDR3: CASSQRENTYNSPLHF

D: .
V: TRBV3-1/TRBV3-2
length: 19
J: TRBJ1-4
CDR3: CASSPRPTGPGSTNEKLFF

D: TRBD1
V: TRBV18
length: 19
J: TRBJ1-4
CDR3: CASSFDKGTGATTNEKLFF

D: TRBD1
V: TRBV7-6
length: 15
J: TRBJ2-1
CDR3: CASSSYRGTYNEQFF

D: .
V: TRBV18
length: 16
J: TRBJ2-5
CDR3: CASSPPRGRYQETQYF

D: TRBD2
V: TRBV6-5
length: 11
J: TRBJ2-1
CDR3: CATGGHNEQFF

D: TRBD2
V: TRBV19
length: 15
J: TRBJ2-3
CDR3: CASSIYGGAADTQYF

D: TRBD2
V: TRBV11-3
length: 16
J: TRBJ2-1
CDR3: CASSLAPTSPYNEQFF

D: TRBD1
V: TRBV7-8
length: 18
J: TRBJ1-1
CDR3: CASSLAARTGGINTEAFF

D: TRBD1
V: TRBV7-6
length: 21
J: TRBJ2-2
CDR3: CASSLGPGQGKFSYSTGELFF

D: .
V: TRBV19
length: 16
J: TRBJ1-1
CDR3: CASSTPGHPDGTEAFF